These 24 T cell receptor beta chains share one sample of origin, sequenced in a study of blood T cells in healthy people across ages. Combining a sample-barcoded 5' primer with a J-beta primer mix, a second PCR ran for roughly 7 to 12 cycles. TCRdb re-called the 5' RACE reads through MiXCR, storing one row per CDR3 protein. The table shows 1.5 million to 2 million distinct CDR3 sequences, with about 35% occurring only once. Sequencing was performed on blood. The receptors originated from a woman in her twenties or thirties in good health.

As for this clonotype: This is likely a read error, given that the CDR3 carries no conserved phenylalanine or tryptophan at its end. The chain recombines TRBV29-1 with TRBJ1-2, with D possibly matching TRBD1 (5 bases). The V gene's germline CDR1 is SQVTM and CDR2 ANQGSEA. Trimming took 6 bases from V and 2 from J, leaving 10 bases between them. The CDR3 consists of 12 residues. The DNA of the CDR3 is TGCAGCGTCCCTTACAGGAACTATGGCTACACCGTC. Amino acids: CSVPYRNYGYTV.

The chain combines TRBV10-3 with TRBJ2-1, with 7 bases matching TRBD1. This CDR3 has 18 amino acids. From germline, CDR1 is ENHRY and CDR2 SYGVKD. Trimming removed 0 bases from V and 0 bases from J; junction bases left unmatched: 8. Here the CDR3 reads CAISESVQTGSSYNEQFF. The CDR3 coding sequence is TGTGCCATCAGTGAGTCGGTCCAGACAGGGAGCTCCTACAATGAGCAGTTCTTC.

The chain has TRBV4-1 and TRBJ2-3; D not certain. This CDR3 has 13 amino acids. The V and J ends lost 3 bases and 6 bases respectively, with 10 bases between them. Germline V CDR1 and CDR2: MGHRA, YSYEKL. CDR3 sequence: CASSHSDTDTQYF. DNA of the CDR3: TGCGCCAGCAGCCACTCAGACACGGATACGCAGTATTTT.

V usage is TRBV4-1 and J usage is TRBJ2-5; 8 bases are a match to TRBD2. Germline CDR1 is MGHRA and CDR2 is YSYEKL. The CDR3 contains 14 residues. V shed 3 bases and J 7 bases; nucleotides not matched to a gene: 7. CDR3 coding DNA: TGCGCCAGCAGCCACCGACGGGGGGGCGGGACCCAGTACTTC. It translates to CASSHRRGGGTQYF.

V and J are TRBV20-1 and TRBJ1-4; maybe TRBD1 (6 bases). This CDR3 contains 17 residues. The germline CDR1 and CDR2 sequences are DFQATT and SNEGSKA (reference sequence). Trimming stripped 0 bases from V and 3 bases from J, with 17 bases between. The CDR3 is CSARDLTHWGPNEKLFF. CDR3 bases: TGCAGTGCTAGAGACTTAACCCACTGGGGGCCTAATGAAAAACTGTTTTTT.

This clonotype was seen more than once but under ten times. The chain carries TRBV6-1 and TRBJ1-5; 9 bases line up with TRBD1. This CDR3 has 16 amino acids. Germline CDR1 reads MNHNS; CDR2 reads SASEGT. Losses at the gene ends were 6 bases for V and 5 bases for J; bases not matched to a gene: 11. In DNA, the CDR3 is TGTGCCAGCAGAACAACCCGGGACAGGGTCGATCAGCCCCAGCATTTT. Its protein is CASRTTRDRVDQPQHF.

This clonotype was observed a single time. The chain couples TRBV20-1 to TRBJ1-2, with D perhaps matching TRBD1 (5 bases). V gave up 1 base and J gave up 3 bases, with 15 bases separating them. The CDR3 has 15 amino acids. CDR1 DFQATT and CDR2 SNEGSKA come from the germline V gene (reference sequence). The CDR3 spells CSARAGGGRDYGYTF. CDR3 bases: TGCAGTGCTAGAGCCGGGGGGGGACGCGACTATGGCTACACCTTC.

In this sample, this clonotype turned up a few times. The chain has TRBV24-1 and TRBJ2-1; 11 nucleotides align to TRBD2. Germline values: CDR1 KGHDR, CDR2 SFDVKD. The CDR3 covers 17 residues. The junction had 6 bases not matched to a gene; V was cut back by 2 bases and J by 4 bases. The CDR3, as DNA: TGTGCCACCAGTGATTCCGTAGCGGGAGGGCCTTACAATGAGCAGTTCTTC. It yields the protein CATSDSVAGGPYNEQFF.

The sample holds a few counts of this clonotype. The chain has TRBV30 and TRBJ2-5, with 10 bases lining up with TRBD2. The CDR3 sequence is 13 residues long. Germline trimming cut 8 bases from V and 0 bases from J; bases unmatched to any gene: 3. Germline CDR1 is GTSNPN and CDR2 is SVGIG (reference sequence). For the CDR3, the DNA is TGTGCCCGTAGCGGGGGGAACCAAGAGACCCAGTACTTC. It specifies CARSGGNQETQYF.

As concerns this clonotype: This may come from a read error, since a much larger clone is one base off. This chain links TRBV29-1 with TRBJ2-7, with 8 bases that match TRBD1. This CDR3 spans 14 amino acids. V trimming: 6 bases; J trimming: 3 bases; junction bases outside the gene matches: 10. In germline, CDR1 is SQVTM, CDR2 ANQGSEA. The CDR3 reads CSVILGQDFYEQYF. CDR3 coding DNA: TGCAGCGTGATCCTGGGACAGGACTTCTACGAGCAGTACTTC.

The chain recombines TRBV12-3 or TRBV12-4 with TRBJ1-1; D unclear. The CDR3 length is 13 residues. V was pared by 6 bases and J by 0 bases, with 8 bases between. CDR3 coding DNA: TGTGCCAGCAGCACCAGCTTGAACACTGAAGCTTTCTTT. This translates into CASSTSLNTEAFF.

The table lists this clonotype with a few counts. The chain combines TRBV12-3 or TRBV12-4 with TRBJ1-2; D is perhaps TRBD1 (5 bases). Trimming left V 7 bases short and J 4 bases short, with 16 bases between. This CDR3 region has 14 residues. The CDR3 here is CASNPRPGGYGYTF. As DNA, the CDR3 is TGTGCCAGCAATCCTCGCCCGGGGGGCTATGGCTACACCTTC.

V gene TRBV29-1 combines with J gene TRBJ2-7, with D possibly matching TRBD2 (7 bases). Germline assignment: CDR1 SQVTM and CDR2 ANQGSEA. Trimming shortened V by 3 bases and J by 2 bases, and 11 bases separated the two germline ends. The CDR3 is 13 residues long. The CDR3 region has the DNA TGCAGCGTTGAGGGGGGGGCGGCCTACGAGCAGTACTTC. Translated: CSVEGGAAYEQYF.

CDR3 sequence: CASSLFTVGAGIPGELFF. The CDR3 DNA follows: TGTGCCAGCAGCTTATTCACGGTCGGGGCGGGCATCCCCGGGGAGCTGTTTTTT. The V gene is TRBV11-2, the J gene TRBJ2-2; TRBD1 or TRBD2 may be the D gene (5 bases each). The V and J ends lost 2 bases and 6 bases respectively, with 22 bases between them. Germline V lookup: CDR1 SGHAT, CDR2 FQNNGV. This CDR3 is built from 18 residues.

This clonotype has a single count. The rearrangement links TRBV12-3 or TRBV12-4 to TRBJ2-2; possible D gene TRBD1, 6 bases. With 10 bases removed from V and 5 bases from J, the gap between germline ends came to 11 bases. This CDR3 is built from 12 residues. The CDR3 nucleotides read TGTGCCAACCACAGGGAGACCGGGGAGCTGTTTTTT. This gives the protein CANHRETGELFF.

CDR3 in amino acids: CSATLPNGVYQPQHF. In DNA, the CDR3 is TGCAGTGCTACCCTTCCCAACGGGGTATATCAGCCCCAGCATTTT. This sequence joins TRBV20-1 and TRBJ1-5; no clear D. With 4 bases removed from V and 5 bases from J, the gap between germline ends came to 18 bases. CDR3 length: 15 residues. The V gene's germline CDR1 is DFQATT and CDR2 SNEGSKA (reference sequence).

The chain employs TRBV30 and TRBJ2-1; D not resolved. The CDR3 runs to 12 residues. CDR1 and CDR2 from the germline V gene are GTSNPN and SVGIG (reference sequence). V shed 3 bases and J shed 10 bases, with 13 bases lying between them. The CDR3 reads CAWRGSSWEQFF. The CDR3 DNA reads TGTGCCTGGAGAGGCTCCTCATGGGAGCAGTTCTTC.

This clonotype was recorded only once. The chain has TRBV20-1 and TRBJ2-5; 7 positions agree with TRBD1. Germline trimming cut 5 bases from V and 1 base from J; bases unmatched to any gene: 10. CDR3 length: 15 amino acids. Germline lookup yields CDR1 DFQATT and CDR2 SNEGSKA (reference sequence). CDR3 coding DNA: TGCAGTGCTGGAGGAAGACAGGGCTTCCAAGAGACCCAGTACTTC. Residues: CSAGGRQGFQETQYF.

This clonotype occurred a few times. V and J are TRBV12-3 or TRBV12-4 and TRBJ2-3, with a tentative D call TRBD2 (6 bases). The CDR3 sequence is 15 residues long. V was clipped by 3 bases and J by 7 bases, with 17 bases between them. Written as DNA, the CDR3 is TGTGCCAGCAGTTTGAGGGGAACGGGAGATAATACGCAGTATTTT. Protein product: CASSLRGTGDNTQYF.

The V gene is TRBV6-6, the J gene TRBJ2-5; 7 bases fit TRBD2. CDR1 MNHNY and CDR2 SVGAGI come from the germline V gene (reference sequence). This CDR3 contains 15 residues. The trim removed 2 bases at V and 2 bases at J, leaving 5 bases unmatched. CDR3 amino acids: CASSYGGEGQETQYF. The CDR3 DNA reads TGTGCCAGCAGTTACGGAGGGGAGGGTCAAGAGACCCAGTACTTC.

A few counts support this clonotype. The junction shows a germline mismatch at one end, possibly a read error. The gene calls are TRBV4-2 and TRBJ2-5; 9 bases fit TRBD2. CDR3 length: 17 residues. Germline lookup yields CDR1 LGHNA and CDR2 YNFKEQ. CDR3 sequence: CASSQEPVKRGEETQYF. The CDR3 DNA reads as TGTGCCAGCAGCCAAGAACCGGTCAAGCGGGGGGAAGAGACTCAGTACTTC.

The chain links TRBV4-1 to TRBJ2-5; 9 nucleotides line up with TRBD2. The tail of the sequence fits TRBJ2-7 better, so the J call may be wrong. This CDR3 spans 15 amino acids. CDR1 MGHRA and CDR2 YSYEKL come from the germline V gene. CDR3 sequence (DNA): TGCGCCAGCAGCCAAGGCGGGACTAGCCGCGACGAGCAGTACTTC. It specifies CASSQGGTSRDEQYF.

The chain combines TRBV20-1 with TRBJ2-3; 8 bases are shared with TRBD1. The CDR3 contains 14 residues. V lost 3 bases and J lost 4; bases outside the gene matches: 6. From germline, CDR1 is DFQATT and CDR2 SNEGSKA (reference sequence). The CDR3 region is CSASDWTGSDTQYF. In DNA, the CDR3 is TGCAGTGCTAGTGATTGGACAGGGTCAGATACGCAGTATTTT.

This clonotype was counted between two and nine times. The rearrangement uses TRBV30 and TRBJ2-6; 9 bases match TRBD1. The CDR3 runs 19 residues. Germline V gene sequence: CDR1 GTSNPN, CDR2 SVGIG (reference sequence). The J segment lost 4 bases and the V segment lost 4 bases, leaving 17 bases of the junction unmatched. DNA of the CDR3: TGTGCCTGGAAGAATCCGGGACAGGGAACCTTGGGAGGGGCCAACGTCCTGACTTTC. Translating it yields CAWKNPGQGTLGGANVLTF.